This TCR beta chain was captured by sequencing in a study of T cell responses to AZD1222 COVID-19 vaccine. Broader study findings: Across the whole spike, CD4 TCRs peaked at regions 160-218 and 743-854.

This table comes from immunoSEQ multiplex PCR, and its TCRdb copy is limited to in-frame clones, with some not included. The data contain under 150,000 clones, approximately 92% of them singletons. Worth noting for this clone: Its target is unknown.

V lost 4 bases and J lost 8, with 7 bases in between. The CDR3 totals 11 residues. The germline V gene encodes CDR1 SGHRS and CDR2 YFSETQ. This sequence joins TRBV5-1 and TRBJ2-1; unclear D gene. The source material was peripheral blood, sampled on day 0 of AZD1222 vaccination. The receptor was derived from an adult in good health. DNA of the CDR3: TGCGCCAGCAGCCGGACGGATGAGCAGTTCTTC. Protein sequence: CASSRTDEQFF.